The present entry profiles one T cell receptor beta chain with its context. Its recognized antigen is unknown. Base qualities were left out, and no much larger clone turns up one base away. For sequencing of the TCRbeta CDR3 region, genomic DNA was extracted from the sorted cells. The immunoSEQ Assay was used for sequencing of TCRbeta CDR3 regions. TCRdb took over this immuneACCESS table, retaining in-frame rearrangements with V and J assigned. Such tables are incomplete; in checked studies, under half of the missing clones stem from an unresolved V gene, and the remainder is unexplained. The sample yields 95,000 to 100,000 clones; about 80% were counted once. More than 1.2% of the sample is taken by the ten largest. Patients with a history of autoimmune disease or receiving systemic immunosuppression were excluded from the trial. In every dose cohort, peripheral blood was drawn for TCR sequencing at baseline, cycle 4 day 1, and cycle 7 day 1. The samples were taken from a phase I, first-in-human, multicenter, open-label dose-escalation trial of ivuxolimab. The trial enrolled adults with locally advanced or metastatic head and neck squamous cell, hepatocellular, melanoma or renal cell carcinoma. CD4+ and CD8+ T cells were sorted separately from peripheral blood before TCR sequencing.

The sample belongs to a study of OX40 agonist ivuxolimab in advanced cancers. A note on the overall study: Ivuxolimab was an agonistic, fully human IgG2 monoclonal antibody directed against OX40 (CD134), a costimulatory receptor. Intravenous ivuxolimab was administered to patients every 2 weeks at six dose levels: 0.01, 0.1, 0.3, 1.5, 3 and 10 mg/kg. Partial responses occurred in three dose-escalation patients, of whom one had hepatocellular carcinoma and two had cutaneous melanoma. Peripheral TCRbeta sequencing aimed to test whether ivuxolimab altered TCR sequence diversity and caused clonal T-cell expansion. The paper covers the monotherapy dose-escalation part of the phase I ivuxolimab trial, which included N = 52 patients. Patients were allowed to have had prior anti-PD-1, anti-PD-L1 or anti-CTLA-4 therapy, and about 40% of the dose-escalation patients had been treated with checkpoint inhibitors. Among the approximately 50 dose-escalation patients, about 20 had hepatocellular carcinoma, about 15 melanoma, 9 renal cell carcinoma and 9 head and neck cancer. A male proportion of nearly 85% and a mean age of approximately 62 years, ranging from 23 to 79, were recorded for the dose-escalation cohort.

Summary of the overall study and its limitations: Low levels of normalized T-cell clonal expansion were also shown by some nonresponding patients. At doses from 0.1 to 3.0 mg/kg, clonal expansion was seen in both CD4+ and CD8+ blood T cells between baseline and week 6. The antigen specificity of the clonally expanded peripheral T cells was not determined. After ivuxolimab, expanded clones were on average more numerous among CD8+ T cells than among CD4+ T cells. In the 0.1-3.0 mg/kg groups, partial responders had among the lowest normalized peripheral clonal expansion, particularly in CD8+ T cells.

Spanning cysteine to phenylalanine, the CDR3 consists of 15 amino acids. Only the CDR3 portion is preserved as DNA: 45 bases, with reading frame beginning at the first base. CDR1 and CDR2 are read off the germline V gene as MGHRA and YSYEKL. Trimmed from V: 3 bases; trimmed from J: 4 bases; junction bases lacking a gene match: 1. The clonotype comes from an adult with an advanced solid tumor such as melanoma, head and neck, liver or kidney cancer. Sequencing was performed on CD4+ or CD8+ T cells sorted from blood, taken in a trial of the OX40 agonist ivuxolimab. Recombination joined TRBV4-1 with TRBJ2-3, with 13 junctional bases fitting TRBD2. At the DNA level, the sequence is TGCGCCAGCAGCCAGACTAGCGGGAGGCCAGATACGCAGTATTTT. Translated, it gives CASSQTSGRPDTQYF.